These T cell receptor beta chains were read from a single sample in a study of blood T cell repertoires in COVID-19. This table comes from immunoSEQ multiplex PCR, and its TCRdb copy is limited to in-frame clones, with some not included. The sample yields some 180,000 clones, roughly 77% seen once. The sequencing input was peripheral blood. The receptor source for this set is a woman in her thirties or forties with COVID-19, enrolled during active disease. Both conserved end residues are part of each CDR3. D genes are given only for firm matches. A row's size may be missing; if present it is once, few, many or a size class.

J	D	size	V	DNA	CDR3
TRBJ2-1	-	-	TRBV29-1	TGCAGCGTTCGGCAGGTTAACTCCTACAATGAGCAGTTCTTC	CSVRQVNSYNEQFF
TRBJ2-4	-	-	TRBV23-1	TGCGCCAGCACCCGACTCTTCTCGTGGGCCAAAAACATTCAGTACTTC	CASTRLFSWAKNIQYF
TRBJ1-2	-	-	TRBV5-1	TGCGCCAGCAGCTCGAGCGGGACACTCAACTATGGCTACACCTTC	CASSSSGTLNYGYTF
TRBJ2-5	-	-	TRBV6-4	TGTGCCAGCAGCATGAGTGGTACAGGGACCGGAGAGACCCAGTACTTC	CASSMSGTGTGETQYF
TRBJ2-3	TRBD1	-	TRBV5-1	TGCGCCAGCAGCCAACAACCCGACAGGGTAGGGGATACGCAGTATTTT	CASSQQPDRVGDTQYF
TRBJ2-7	TRBD1	-	TRBV28	TGTGCCAGCAGTTTAGCCGGGACAGTCTCCTACGAGCAGTACTTC	CASSLAGTVSYEQYF
TRBJ2-6	TRBD2	-	TRBV18	TGTGCCAGCTCTCCCCAACGGCTAGCGGGAGGTGGGGCCAACGTCCTGACTTTC	CASSPQRLAGGGANVLTF
TRBJ2-7	TRBD1	-	TRBV15	TGTGCCACCAGCAGAGAGGGACAGGGGTACCACGAGCAGTACTTC	CATSREGQGYHEQYF
TRBJ1-3	-	-	TRBV19	TGTGCCAGTACTCGCCCCAGCTCTGGAAACACCATATATTTT	CASTRPSSGNTIYF
TRBJ2-1	TRBD2	once	TRBV11-2	TGTGCCAGCTCCTTCCGGACTAGCGGGAATGAGCAGTTCTTC	CASSFRTSGNEQFF
TRBJ2-3	TRBD2	-	TRBV7-6	TGTGCCAGCACCGCGGGGGGTTACACAGATACGCAGTATTTT	CASTAGGYTDTQYF
TRBJ2-7	-	once	TRBV4-1	TGCGCCAGCAGCCAAGCGCCAAGATCTATGAGCGAGCAGTACTTC	CASSQAPRSMSEQYF
TRBJ2-3	-	-	TRBV5-1	TGCGCCAGCAATTCGGGGGAGACCACAGATACGCAGTATTTT	CASNSGETTDTQYF
TRBJ2-2	-	-	TRBV6-1	TGTGCCAGCAGTGAAGCAGCGAAAGGGGAGCTGTTTTTT	CASSEAAKGELFF
TRBJ1-5	-	-	TRBV15	TGTGCCACCAGCCCCACAGGTAATAGCAATCAGCCCCAGCATTTT	CATSPTGNSNQPQHF
TRBJ2-5	-	-	TRBV2	TGTGCCAGCTCCAAAGCGGAGACCCAGTACTTC	CASSKAETQYF
TRBJ1-2	TRBD1	-	TRBV5-1	TGCGCCAGCAGCCTCGGCGGCGGACAGGTCGATGGCTACACCTTC	CASSLGGGQVDGYTF
TRBJ2-7	-	-	TRBV11-2	TGTGCCAGCAGCTTAACTCCCTACGAGCAGTACTTC	CASSLTPYEQYF
TRBJ2-2	-	-	TRBV3-1/TRBV3-2	TGTGCCAGCAGCCAAGAGAGGAACACCGGGGAGCTGTTTTTT	CASSQERNTGELFF
TRBJ2-2	-	few	TRBV18	TGTGCCAGCTCACCGGTAGGCGGCGGGGAGCTGTTTTTT	CASSPVGGGELFF
TRBJ1-3	TRBD1	few	TRBV2	TGTGCCAGCAGTGAGTCCCAGGGGGTCGGAAACACCATATATTTT	CASSESQGVGNTIYF
TRBJ1-2	-	-	TRBV9	TGTGCCAGCAGCGTCGGGACACCTTATGGCTACACCTTC	CASSVGTPYGYTF
TRBJ1-1	-	once	TRBV5-4	TGTGCCAGCAGCACGCAGGCTGAAGCTTTCTTT	CASSTQAEAFF
TRBJ2-5	-	-	TRBV3-1/TRBV3-2	TGTGCCAGCAGCCAAGACCCAGGGCCAAGAGAGACCCAGTACTTC	CASSQDPGPRETQYF
TRBJ2-3	TRBD2	-	TRBV5-1	TGCGCCAGCAGGGCTAGCGGGCCCACAGATACGCAGTATTTT	CASRASGPTDTQYF
TRBJ2-6	-	few	TRBV4-2	TGTGCCAGCAGCCAAGATGTGGCGGCCGGGGCCAACGTCCTGACTTTC	CASSQDVAAGANVLTF
TRBJ1-2	-	-	TRBV6-5	TGTGCCAGCAGTTACGCCGGGAGCGGTGGCTACACCTTC	CASSYAGSGGYTF
TRBJ2-3	-	-	TRBV11-3	TGTGCCAGCAGCTCCAATTTCGGGGATACGCAGTATTTT	CASSSNFGDTQYF
TRBJ2-7	-	-	TRBV3-1/TRBV3-2	TGTGCCAGCAGCCCTCCCCGTGACACCTACGAGCAGTACTTC	CASSPPRDTYEQYF
TRBJ1-1	-	-	TRBV6-4	TGTGCCAGCAGTAAGGACAGAACGAACACTGAAGCTTTCTTT	CASSKDRTNTEAFF
TRBJ2-2	-	-	TRBV7-6	TGTGCCAGCAGCTTAGTGCGGGGCGGGGAGCTGTTTTTT	CASSLVRGGELFF
TRBJ1-5	TRBD1	-	TRBV5-5	TGTGCCAGCAGCCCCCGACAGGGGATTAGCAATCAGCCCCAGCATTTT	CASSPRQGISNQPQHF
TRBJ2-2	TRBD1	-	TRBV18	TGTGCCAGCTCACAAACCGACAGGGGGCGCGGGTCCTCCGGGGAGCTGTTTTTT	CASSQTDRGRGSSGELFF
TRBJ1-4	TRBD1	-	TRBV6-5	TGTGCCAGCATGCCGACAGGGGGAGGAGAAAAACTGTTTTTT	CASMPTGGGEKLFF
TRBJ1-3	-	-	TRBV30	TGTGCCTGGAGTGTACGGGGGGCGGCTGGAAACACCATATATTTT	CAWSVRGAAGNTIYF
TRBJ2-2	TRBD2	-	TRBV5-5	TGTGCCAGCAGCTTGGCCAGCGGGACCCGGGAGCTGTTTTTT	CASSLASGTRELFF
TRBJ2-1	TRBD2	-	TRBV6-4	TGTGCCAGCAGCCCACTTGGCGGGGGGTTCAATGAGCAGTTCTTC	CASSPLGGGFNEQFF
TRBJ2-1	-	few	TRBV2	TGTGCCAGCAGTGGGACTGTTACCTACAATGAGCAGTTCTTC	CASSGTVTYNEQFF
TRBJ1-4	-	-	TRBV18	TGTGCCAGCTCACCCCAACAGGGTCGGGCTAATGAAAAACTGTTTTTT	CASSPQQGRANEKLFF
TRBJ2-3	TRBD2	-	TRBV4-2	TGTGCCAGCAGCCAGCGCAGAGCGGGGGGCGGGCATACGCAGTATTTT	CASSQRRAGGGHTQYF
TRBJ1-2	-	-	TRBV5-1	TGCGCCAGCAGCTTGGACAGAATCTATGGCTACACCTTC	CASSLDRIYGYTF